The rows below give T cell receptor beta chains drawn from one sample of a study of monozygotic twins with inflammatory bowel disease. Following a re-call of the 5' RACE reads, TCRdb has one entry per CDR3 protein and lacks DNA. The sample table sets out approximately 380,000 distinct CDR3 sequences. The source material was blood. Every receptor here comes from a human donor with ulcerative colitis or Crohn's disease, or a healthy co-twin of an affected twin (not recorded which). CDR3s include the opening cysteine and the closing phenylalanine or tryptophan.

J: TRBJ2-7
V: TRBV5-1
CDR3: CASSSGASYEQYF

J: TRBJ2-5
V: TRBV20-1
CDR3: CSAREVLLQETQYF

J: TRBJ2-7
V: TRBV20-1
CDR3: CSANLVEGKEYF

J: TRBJ1-1
V: TRBV24-1
CDR3: CATSDAGTGNTEAFF

J: TRBJ1-1
V: TRBV30
CDR3: CAWIRGEVPTEAFF

J: TRBJ1-2
V: TRBV6-4
CDR3: CASSDALGYTF

J: TRBJ1-2
V: TRBV7-9
CDR3: CASSLSGGVGYTF

J: TRBJ2-7
V: TRBV29-1
CDR3: CSVEDRKHPAGQFTPNYEQYF

J: TRBJ1-1
V: TRBV12-3/TRBV12-4
CDR3: CASSFVGSGRNTEAFF

J: TRBJ1-5
V: TRBV27
CDR3: CASSSYRDNQPQHF

J: TRBJ2-2
V: TRBV20-1
CDR3: CSAPERSGELFF

J: TRBJ2-1
V: TRBV19
CDR3: CASSLSSIEQFF

J: TRBJ2-2
V: TRBV20-1
CDR3: CGARVGVKGTGELFF

J: TRBJ1-2
V: TRBV5-5
CDR3: CASSFNRFNYGYTF

J: TRBJ2-3
V: TRBV12-3/TRBV12-4
CDR3: CASSGAGDLSDTQYF

J: TRBJ1-2
V: TRBV3-1
CDR3: CASSQDKISYGYTF

J: TRBJ1-1
V: TRBV12-3/TRBV12-4
CDR3: CASRRRSMNTEAFF

J: TRBJ2-1
V: TRBV21-1
CDR3: CASRPRDCSNEQFF

J: TRBJ2-3
V: TRBV7-2
CDR3: CASSLAPGTGEGTDTQYF

J: TRBJ1-6
V: TRBV30
CDR3: CARRTGVYSPLHF

J: TRBJ1-1
V: TRBV5-1
CDR3: CASHWGRGNTEAFF

J: TRBJ2-1
V: TRBV12-3/TRBV12-4
CDR3: CASSLGQPSEQFF

J: TRBJ1-3
V: TRBV6-4
CDR3: CAQQRLGGFEVALGGCALETPYF

J: TRBJ1-4
V: TRBV6-5
CDR3: CASRSGTGVEKLFF

J: TRBJ2-1
V: TRBV18
CDR3: CASSPMRGGAYNEQFF

J: TRBJ2-3
V: TRBV5-1
CDR3: CASSSGRGRTDTQYF

J: TRBJ1-5
V: TRBV4-3
CDR3: CASSQDWGRTSNQPQHF

J: TRBJ1-5
V: TRBV6-5
CDR3: CASSYRGGQPQHF

J: TRBJ2-1
V: TRBV2
CDR3: CASSKTQLVNEQFF

J: TRBJ2-2
V: TRBV12-3/TRBV12-4
CDR3: CASSLGQGFTGELFF

J: TRBJ2-5
V: TRBV7-6
CDR3: CASSFGLAGGQETQYF

J: TRBJ1-1
V: TRBV12-3/TRBV12-4
CDR3: CASSLLTQGASGAFF

J: TRBJ2-1
V: TRBV7-2
CDR3: CASSYRQGLTYNEQFF

J: TRBJ2-4
V: TRBV13
CDR3: CASSFDTSGNIQYF

J: TRBJ2-3
V: TRBV29-1
CDR3: CSVGQGATDTQYF

J: TRBJ2-5
V: TRBV4-3
CDR3: CASSQGGGKETQYF

J: TRBJ2-1
V: TRBV2
CDR3: CASGQYNEQFF

J: TRBJ2-1
V: TRBV20-1
CDR3: CSDRHRGGNEQFF

J: TRBJ2-7
V: TRBV7-2
CDR3: CASSSLPQGASYEQYF